These 17 T cell receptor beta chains were sequenced from one sample in a study of neurological immune-mediated disorders. TCRdb reprocessed the 5' RACE reads via MiXCR and lists one record per CDR3 protein. Of fewer than 90,000 distinct CDR3 sequences listed, approximately 10% are singletons. Sequenced sample: PBMCs. The receptors here all came from a man between 35 and 55 years old in good health.

This clonotype was detected ten times or more. The J gene is TRBJ2-7, the V gene TRBV5-1; D unclear. Trimming removed 3 bases from V and 6 bases from J, with 16 bases in between. The germline V gene has CDR1 SGHRS and CDR2 YFSETQ. The CDR3 is made up of 14 amino acids. The CDR3 region is CASSSRTDASEQYF. The CDR3 DNA reads as TGCGCCAGCAGCTCCAGGACGGACGCCTCCGAGCAGTACTTC.

This clonotype was seen at least ten times. The rearrangement links TRBV3-1 to TRBJ2-7; 7 bases match TRBD1. V lost 4 bases to trimming and J lost 1 base; unmatched junction nucleotides: 10. Germline V gene lookup returns CDR1 LGHDT and CDR2 YNNKEL (reference sequence). The CDR3 is 16 residues long. This chain's CDR3 is CASSLLSRQGSYEQYF. Written as DNA, the CDR3 is TGTGCCAGCAGCCTACTATCCCGACAGGGATCCTACGAGCAGTACTTC.

Ten or more counts support this clonotype. The genes are TRBV4-2 and TRBJ2-3; D not certain. Trimming took 8 bases from V and 6 from J, leaving 18 bases between them. Germline V CDR1 and CDR2: LGHNA, YNFKEQ. The CDR3 runs 14 residues. The CDR3 DNA reads TGTGCCAGCGTCCAAGGGCTACCTAAGGATACGCAGTATTTT. Residues: CASVQGLPKDTQYF.

This clonotype was seen ten or more times. The CDR3: CASLVRSGNNTGELFF. The DNA for the CDR3 is TGTGCCAGCTTAGTTAGGAGCGGTAACAACACCGGGGAGCTGTTTTTT. V usage is TRBV6-5 and J usage is TRBJ2-2, with D maybe TRBD2 (5 bases). V was shortened by 8 bases and J by 2 bases, with 18 bases between the two germline ends. The CDR3 spans 16 residues. Germline V gene lookup returns CDR1 MNHEY and CDR2 SVGAGI.

This clonotype occurred many times. The J gene is TRBJ2-1, the V gene TRBV30; the match to TRBD1 covers 7 bases. The CDR3 is 15 amino acids. Germline assignment: CDR1 GTSNPN and CDR2 SVGIG (reference sequence). The junction had 7 bases not matched to a gene; V was cut back by 0 bases and J by 5 bases. The CDR3 DNA reads TGTGCCTGGAGTGTTGGGCAGGGGGAACACAATGAGCAGTTCTTC. This codes for CAWSVGQGEHNEQFF.

This clonotype has a count of ten or more. The V call is TRBV2, the J call TRBJ2-6; 7 bases map to TRBD1. The CDR3 is 13 residues long. The germline V gene has CDR1 SNHLY and CDR2 FYNNEI. V shed 8 bases, J shed 12 bases, and the junction held 10 bases outside the gene matches. The CDR3 DNA reads TGTGCCAGCCACTTGGACAGGACCTCCGTCCTGACTTTC. This codes for CASHLDRTSVLTF.

With respect to this clonotype: This may arise from a read error, as a much more abundant clone is one base away. The chain joins TRBV28 to TRBJ2-2; 8 bases agree with TRBD1. The germline gives CDR1 MDHEN, CDR2 SYDVKM. The CDR3 covers 21 residues. CDR3 sequence: CASSLCDCLGRGREDTGELLF. In nucleotides, the CDR3 is TGTGCCAGCAGTTTATGCGACTGCCTAGGCAGGGGGCGCGAAGACACCGGGGAGCTGCTTTTT.

This clonotype was found many times. The rearrangement links TRBV9 to TRBJ1-1; 7 bases are a match to TRBD1. Germline V gene sequence: CDR1 SGDLS, CDR2 YYNGEE. The CDR3 runs 14 residues. Trimming took 4 bases from V and 5 from J; bases not matched to a gene: 8. The CDR3 coding sequence is TGTGCCAGCAGCCAAGGGGGCGTGATAACTGAAGCTTTCTTT. This gives the protein CASSQGGVITEAFF. Filled out from reference TRBV9 and TRBJ1-1, the complete variable domain reads DSGVTQTPKHLITATGQRVTLRCSPRSGDLSVYWYQQSLDQGLQFLIQYYNGEERAKGNILERFSAQQFPDLHSELNLSSLELGDSALYFCASSQGGVITEAFFGQGTRLTVV.

This clonotype was observed at least ten times. V and J are TRBV6-1 and TRBJ1-2; TRBD1 might be the D (5 bases). CDR3 length: 15 residues. The V end lost 4 bases, the J end lost 5 bases, and 17 bases lay between the germline ends. Germline V gives CDR1 MNHNS, CDR2 SASEGT. CDR3 in amino acids: CASSGTQGVPYGYTF. The CDR3 DNA reads as TGTGCCAGCAGTGGGACTCAGGGCGTCCCATATGGCTACACCTTC.

This clonotype was recorded at least ten times. This chain joins TRBV29-1 and TRBJ2-7, with 8 bases aligning to TRBD2. CDR1 is SQVTM, CDR2 ANQGSEA, per germline. Trimming removed 5 bases from V and 4 bases from J; junction bases left unmatched: 10. The length of the CDR3 is 14 residues. CDR3 DNA: TGCAGCGTTTCCATCGGGGGGGCGTCTTACGAGCAGTACTTC. Translation: CSVSIGGASYEQYF.

In its sample, this clonotype was seen many times. V usage is TRBV5-6 and J usage is TRBJ2-7; D is perhaps TRBD2 (6 bases). Germline-derived CDR1 and CDR2 are SGHDT and YYEEEE. V lost 0 bases, J lost 4 bases, and 11 bases lay in between. The CDR3 is 14 residues long. This CDR3 is CASSLAGRRYEQYF. In DNA form, the CDR3 reads TGTGCCAGCAGCTTGGCCGGGAGAAGATACGAGCAGTACTTC.

This clonotype has a count of ten or more. The chain employs TRBV6-6 and TRBJ2-1; a possible D gene is TRBD1 (5 bases). The CDR3 is 14 residues long. The germline V gene has CDR1 MNHNY and CDR2 SVGAGI (reference sequence). Trimming cost V 5 bases and J 0 bases, with 8 bases left between them. CDR3 DNA: TGTGCCAGCAGTCCAGGGCGCTCCTACAATGAGCAGTTCTTC. It encodes CASSPGRSYNEQFF.

This clonotype was picked up many times. The CDR3 bases are TGCAGCGTTGATGTCCAGAAGTACTTC. Its protein is CSVDVQKYF. J is TRBJ2-5 and V is TRBV29-1, with unresolved D. Germline values: CDR1 SQVTM, CDR2 ANQGSEA. The germline V and J ends were trimmed by 3 bases and 12 bases, with 8 bases remaining between them. The CDR3 length is 9 residues.

The table lists this clonotype with many counts. The CDR3, as DNA: TGCAGCGTTGAAGACGAACACCTTGACTATGGCTACACCTTC. It codes for CSVEDEHLDYGYTF. This sequence joins TRBV29-1 and TRBJ1-2; no firm D call. CDR1 SQVTM and CDR2 ANQGSEA come from the germline V gene. Trimming took 0 bases from V and 3 from J, leaving 11 bases between them. This CDR3 comprises 14 residues.

This clonotype was observed at least ten times. CDR3 sequence reads: CASSSWAPGELFF. CDR3 nucleotide sequence: TGTGCCAGCAGCAGCTGGGCCCCCGGGGAGCTGTTTTTT. The chain carries TRBV11-2 and TRBJ2-2; D gene ambiguous. CDR1 and CDR2 (germline): SGHAT, FQNNGV. The CDR3 is made up of 13 amino acids. The V end lost 5 bases, the J end lost 6 bases, and 10 bases lay between the germline ends.

The sample holds many counts of this clonotype. The CDR3 DNA follows: TGTGCCAGCAGTTTATCGGGGGGTATCCAGCATTTT. It is translated as CASSLSGGIQHF. The gene calls are TRBV28 and TRBJ1-5; possible D gene TRBD1, 5 bases. Germline V CDR1 and CDR2: MDHEN, SYDVKM. The ends were cut back, 1 base at V and 12 bases at J, with 10 bases in the middle. This CDR3 spans 12 amino acids.

There are many counts of this clonotype. The chain uses TRBV5-1 and TRBJ2-5; tentatively, D is TRBD1 (5 bases). Trimming left V 2 bases short and J 5 bases short, with 13 bases between. The CDR3 length is 14 residues. Germline CDR1 reads SGHRS; CDR2 reads YFSETQ. The CDR3, as DNA: TGCGCCAGCAGCTTTAAGCAGGGAAGGGAGACCCAGTACTTC. Protein sequence: CASSFKQGRETQYF.